The next 32 T cell receptor beta chains were all read from a single sample in a study of cytomegalovirus exposure and HLA in healthy donors. Amplification used 60 Vbeta primers and 13 Jbeta primers. The assay was immunoSEQ multiplex PCR, and TCRdb's table has in-frame clones only and misses some. Counted here are 170,000 or so clones, 75% to 85% occurring once; the ten biggest clones make up around 14%. Source material: PBMCs. The source of these receptors is a woman in her fifties or sixties in good health and CMV-seropositive.

This clone was seen just once. The rearrangement links TRBV6-5 to TRBJ1-5; 10 nucleotides agree with TRBD1. Germline CDR1 and CDR2: MNHEY and SVGAGI. This CDR3 has 15 amino acids. V trimming: 6 bases; J trimming: 11 bases; junction bases outside the gene matches: 13. The CDR3 coding sequence is TGTGCCAGCAGGCGCGACAGGGGGCAACTATCGGCCCAGCATTTT. Translating gives CASRRDRGQLSAQHF.

This clone came up a few times. V and J are TRBV6-1 and TRBJ1-6; 7 bases map to TRBD1. The CDR3 is 15 amino acids. V was pared by 5 bases and J by 7 bases, with 8 bases of the junction left unmatched. Germline V gene lookup returns CDR1 MNHNS and CDR2 SASEGT. CDR3 region: CASSPRTGVNSPLHF. CDR3 DNA sequence: TGTGCCAGCAGTCCGCGGACAGGCGTGAATTCACCCCTCCACTTT.

This clone was picked up one time. The sample contains more than one DNA sequence encoding this CDR3. The chain couples TRBV7-3 to TRBJ2-2, with a weak D call TRBD2 (6 bases). Germline V gene sequence: CDR1 SGHTA, CDR2 FQGTGA. The CDR3 length is 12 residues. The V end lost 5 bases, the J end lost 7 bases, and 8 bases lay between the germline ends. CDR3 sequence (DNA): TGTGCCAGCAGCCGGGGGTTCGGGGAGCTGTTTTTT. It is translated as CASSRGFGELFF.

This rearrangement joins TRBV6-1 to TRBJ2-7; 7 bases agree with TRBD1. The germline gives CDR1 MNHNS, CDR2 SASEGT. The J segment lost 2 bases and the V segment lost 4 bases, leaving 17 bases of the junction unmatched. The CDR3 runs 18 residues. As DNA, the CDR3 is TGTGCCAGCAGTGCAGTTCATTCACATTCGGGGACAGCCTACGAGCAGTACTTC. Encoded protein: CASSAVHSHSGTAYEQYF.

The sample holds a few counts of this clone. V usage is TRBV19 and J usage is TRBJ1-1; 7 bases are a match to TRBD1. This CDR3 has 15 amino acids. Germline assignment: CDR1 LNHDA and CDR2 SQIVND (reference sequence). The J segment lost 0 bases and the V segment lost 4 bases, leaving 5 bases of the junction unmatched. CDR3 in DNA: TGTGCCAGTAGTACGACCGGGACAGTGAACACTGAAGCTTTCTTT. Amino acid sequence: CASSTTGTVNTEAFF.

The chain has TRBV5-1 and TRBJ1-2; a weak D match, TRBD1 (6 bases). Germline CDR1 is SGHRS and CDR2 is YFSETQ. The CDR3 extends over 14 amino acids. The V and J ends lost 0 bases and 3 bases respectively, with 9 bases between them. CDR3 amino acids: CASSLADRYYGYTF. CDR3 bases: TGCGCCAGCAGCTTGGCCGACAGGTACTATGGCTACACCTTC.

The genes are TRBV27 and TRBJ1-6, with TRBD1 matching over 9 bases. V was clipped by 2 bases and J by 7 bases; unmatched bases: 3. This CDR3 region has 15 residues. Germline V gene sequence: CDR1 MNHEY, CDR2 SMNVEV (reference sequence). The CDR3 protein is CASSLGGTGNSPLHF. Here the CDR3 DNA reads TGTGCCAGCAGTTTAGGAGGGACAGGGAATTCACCCCTCCACTTT.

Points on this clone: Additional DNA sequences in this sample encode the identical CDR3. The rearrangement uses TRBV27 and TRBJ2-3; 7 bases are a match to TRBD2. Germline CDR1 MNHEY, CDR2 SMNVEV (reference sequence). J was trimmed by 2 bases and V by 3 bases; bases with no gene match: 5. The CDR3 sequence is 15 residues long. CDR3 nucleotides: TGTGCCAGCAGTTTGGCGGGGGAGCCCACAGATACGCAGTATTTT. Its protein product is CASSLAGEPTDTQYF.

This clone was counted once. The rearrangement joins TRBV7-6 to TRBJ1-4; D is unclear. V lost 4 bases and J lost 7, with 16 bases in between. The CDR3 has 15 residues. CDR1 SGHVS and CDR2 FNYEAQ come from the germline V gene. CDR3 region: CASSSPGAEGEKLFF. Written as DNA, the CDR3 is TGTGCCAGCAGCTCCCCCGGAGCGGAGGGTGAAAAACTGTTTTTT.

This sequence joins TRBV5-5 and TRBJ1-6, with TRBD1 identical over 7 bases. Germline-derived CDR1 and CDR2 are SGHKS and YYEKEE (reference sequence). CDR3 length: 14 residues. J was trimmed by 2 bases and V by 7 bases; bases with no gene match: 3. The CDR3 DNA follows: TGTGCCAGCCAAGACAGGGCCTATAATTCACCCCTCCACTTT. Translated, it gives CASQDRAYNSPLHF.

The J gene is TRBJ2-3, the V gene TRBV7-3; 8 positions match TRBD2. V gave up 4 bases and J gave up 6 bases; unmatched junction bases: 3. The V gene's germline CDR1 is SGHTA and CDR2 FQGTGA. The CDR3 loop spans 13 amino acids. This CDR3 is CASSSPGGDTQYF. CDR3 DNA: TGTGCCAGCAGCTCGCCGGGGGGGGATACGCAGTATTTT.

This clone came up a few times. This chain uses TRBV2 with TRBJ1-5; D gene ambiguous. There are 15 residues in the CDR3. The germline V gene has CDR1 SNHLY and CDR2 FYNNEI. V shed 0 bases and J shed 7 bases, with 13 bases lying between them. The CDR3 protein is CASSEALSLGQPQHF. CDR3 coding DNA: TGTGCCAGCAGTGAAGCGCTTTCCCTCGGGCAGCCCCAGCATTTT.

The V gene is TRBV4-1, the J gene TRBJ2-1, with 8 nucleotides matching TRBD2. The germline gives CDR1 MGHRA, CDR2 YSYEKL. V trimming: 6 bases; J trimming: 2 bases; junction bases outside the gene matches: 9. The CDR3 is 16 amino acids. The CDR3 DNA reads as TGCGCCAGCAGTCAGGTACTCGGGGGGGCCTACAATGAGCAGTTCTTC. The encoded protein is CASSQVLGGAYNEQFF.

This clone was observed once. This chain uses TRBV5-1 with TRBJ1-1; 7 bases map to TRBD1. V shed 2 bases and J 7 bases; nucleotides not matched to a gene: 8. This CDR3 spans 14 amino acids. Germline-derived CDR1 and CDR2 are SGHRS and YFSETQ. The CDR3 sequence: CASSLGQAGGEAFF. The DNA for the CDR3 is TGCGCCAGCAGCTTAGGACAGGCGGGGGGTGAAGCTTTCTTT. The whole variable domain, filled in from reference TRBV5-1 and TRBJ1-1, reads KAGVTQTPRYLIKTRGQQVTLSCSPISGHRSVSWYQQTPGQGLQFLFEYFSETQRNKGNFPGRFSGRQFSNSRSEMNVSTLELGDSALYLCASSLGQAGGEAFFGQGTRLTVV.

This chain uses TRBV10-1 with TRBJ2-1; 7 bases align to TRBD2. The CDR3 is made up of 14 amino acids. V lost 4 bases, J lost 3 bases, and 3 bases stayed unmatched. From germline, CDR1 is WNHNN and CDR2 SYGVQD (reference sequence). CDR3 residues: CASSGGGSYNEQFF. CDR3 in DNA: TGCGCCAGCAGTGGCGGGGGAAGCTACAATGAGCAGTTCTTC.

CDR3 nucleotides: TGCGCCAGCAGCTTGGAAGCGGCAGGGGCGGGCACTGAAGCTTTCTTT. Translating gives CASSLEAAGAGTEAFF. The V call is TRBV5-1, the J call TRBJ1-1; D is possibly TRBD1 (6 bases). V was clipped by 0 bases and J by 4 bases, with 16 bases between them. The CDR3 has 16 amino acids. CDR1 SGHRS and CDR2 YFSETQ come from the germline V gene.

The rearrangement uses TRBV6-1 and TRBJ1-1; D remains unclear. CDR1 and CDR2 from the germline V gene are MNHNS and SASEGT. This CDR3 spans 11 amino acids. The ends were cut back, 5 bases at V and 8 bases at J, with 9 bases in the middle. CDR3 region: CASSSVTEAFF. CDR3 sequence (DNA): TGTGCCAGCAGTTCTGTGACAGAAGCTTTCTTT.

The CDR3 coding sequence is TGTGCCAACTCGGAGCTAGCGGGGGGAGGGCCCTACAATGAGCAGTTCTTC. Translation: CANSELAGGGPYNEQFF. The V and J genes are TRBV27 and TRBJ2-1, with 11 bases that match TRBD2. The CDR3 consists of 17 residues. From germline, CDR1 is MNHEY and CDR2 SMNVEV (reference sequence). The V and J ends lost 10 bases and 2 bases, in that order; junction bases with no gene match: 13.

V usage is TRBV29-1 and J usage is TRBJ1-3; D ambiguous. There are 14 residues in the CDR3. V lost 2 bases and J lost 0, with 8 bases in between. CDR1 is SQVTM and CDR2 is ANQGSEA in the germline V gene. The CDR3 region has the DNA TGCAGCGTTGAACTGGCAGGCTCTGGAAACACCATATATTTT. Protein: CSVELAGSGNTIYF.

The rearrangement joins TRBV6-6 to TRBJ1-6; D unclear. CDR1 and CDR2 (germline): MNHNY, SVGAGI (reference sequence). CDR3 size: 14 residues. V lost 7 bases, J lost 4 bases, and 11 bases lay in between. CDR3 in amino acids: CASTSGVYNSPLHF. As DNA, the CDR3 is TGTGCCAGCACCTCCGGGGTATATAATTCACCCCTCCACTTT.

The rearrangement uses TRBV21-1 and TRBJ1-2; TRBD1, as called in the table, went unchecked against the DNA. TRBV21-1 is classified as a pseudogene. The CDR3 runs 19 residues. CDR3 sequence: CASSKGRHRFYSQFYGYTF. The DNA for the CDR3 is TGTGCCAGCAGCAAAGGAAGACACCGTTTTTACAGCCAATTCTATGGCTACACCTTC.

This chain joins TRBV5-4 and TRBJ2-1; 11 bases match TRBD2. The germline V gene has CDR1 SGHNT and CDR2 YYREEE (reference sequence). The V segment lost 4 bases and the J segment 5 bases; nucleotides outside the gene matches: 5. The CDR3 consists of 15 residues. CDR3 nucleotide sequence: TGTGCCAGCAGCCGTAGCGGGGGGGAACACAATGAGCAGTTCTTC. Amino acid sequence: CASSRSGGEHNEQFF.

This clone was counted a single time. At one boundary the junction diverges from the germline segment, which might be a read error. This chain connects TRBV7-9 to TRBJ2-5, with D perhaps TRBD1 (5 bases). CDR3 length equals 15 residues. Germline lookup yields CDR1 SEHNR and CDR2 FQNEAQ (reference sequence). DNA for the CDR3: TGTTCCAGCAGCGCACCGACAGAGTCCAAGAGGACCCAGTACTTC. Protein sequence: CSSSAPTESKRTQYF.

The V and J genes are TRBV7-2 and TRBJ2-5; 7 bases match TRBD2. This CDR3 is built from 13 residues. Germline CDR1 reads SGHTA; CDR2 reads FQGNSA. Trimming at V came to 1 base and at J to 7 bases, leaving 3 bases not matched to a gene. The CDR3 spells CASSLDGGGTQYF. For the CDR3, the DNA is TGTGCCAGCAGCTTAGATGGGGGGGGGACCCAGTACTTC.

V gene TRBV7-9 combines with J gene TRBJ1-3; TRBD1 matches at 10 bases. Germline lookup yields CDR1 SEHNR and CDR2 FQNEAQ (reference sequence). Unmatched junction bases numbered 5, after V lost 3 bases and J lost 0 bases. The CDR3 is 17 amino acids. CDR3 in amino acids: CASSLDRGISSGNTIYF. Written as DNA, the CDR3 is TGTGCCAGCAGCTTGGACAGGGGGATAAGCTCTGGAAACACCATATATTTT.

The chain employs TRBV6-1 and TRBJ2-7; 7 bases align to TRBD1. This CDR3 has 14 amino acids. Per germline, CDR1 MNHNS and CDR2 SASEGT. Unmatched junction bases numbered 3, after V lost 4 bases and J lost 0 bases. CDR3 DNA: TGTGCCAGCAGTGTCACAGGGGACTCCTACGAGCAGTACTTC. As protein: CASSVTGDSYEQYF.

The V call is TRBV5-8, the J call TRBJ1-4; no reliable D call. The CDR3 covers 15 residues. The germline V and J ends were trimmed by 7 bases and 1 base, with 14 bases remaining between them. Germline V lookup: CDR1 SGHTS, CDR2 YDEGEE. The CDR3 reads CASGLRVGTNEKLFF. CDR3 bases: TGTGCCAGCGGGCTTCGAGTGGGAACTAATGAAAAACTGTTTTTT.

This chain links TRBV9 with TRBJ2-3; D possibly corresponds to TRBD2 (5 bases). This CDR3 is 16 amino acids long. V was trimmed by 4 bases and J by 4 bases, leaving 19 bases between them. Germline V gives CDR1 SGDLS, CDR2 YYNGEE. The CDR3 coding sequence is TGTGCCAGCAGCCCCCTGTCCGGGATCAACGCAGATACGCAGTATTTT. This translates into CASSPLSGINADTQYF.

This chain connects TRBV4-2 to TRBJ1-2, with 7 bases matching TRBD1. The trim removed 0 bases at V and 3 bases at J, leaving 7 bases unmatched. Germline V CDR1 and CDR2: LGHNA, YNFKEQ. CDR3 length: 16 amino acids. Written as DNA, the CDR3 is TGTGCCAGCAGCCAAGATCCGGGACAGCTATACTATGGCTACACCTTC. Its protein product is CASSQDPGQLYYGYTF.

V is TRBV7-3 and J is TRBJ2-1, with D tentatively TRBD2 (7 bases). This CDR3 has 15 amino acids. Germline CDR1 is SGHTA and CDR2 is FQGTGA. The V gene lost 5 bases and the J gene lost 6 bases, with 17 bases spanning the gap. The DNA for the CDR3 is TGTGCCAGCAGCCGTCTTGCGGGGGCCCTCAATGAGCAGTTCTTC. Translation: CASSRLAGALNEQFF.

This rearrangement joins TRBV7-6 to TRBJ1-2, with 8 nucleotides matching TRBD1. The CDR3 loop spans 16 amino acids. In germline, CDR1 is SGHVS, CDR2 FNYEAQ. The trim removed 3 bases at V and 3 bases at J, leaving 9 bases unmatched. The CDR3: CASSLTGTGLYYGYTF. The CDR3 coding sequence is TGTGCCAGCAGCTTGACCGGGACAGGTCTTTACTATGGCTACACCTTC. The full variable domain, in which reference TRBV7-6 and TRBJ1-2 provide the parts outside the CDR3, is GAGVSQSPRYKVTKRGQDVALRCDPISGHVSLYWYRQALGQGPEFLTYFNYEAQQDKSGLPNDRFSAERPEGSISTLTIQRTEQRDSAMYRCASSLTGTGLYYGYTFGSGTRLTVV.

The V and J genes are TRBV7-6 and TRBJ2-3; 10 nucleotides agree with TRBD1. The CDR3 covers 16 residues. Germline CDR1 and CDR2: SGHVS and FNYEAQ. V gave up 0 bases and J gave up 3 bases; unmatched junction bases: 3. In DNA form, the CDR3 reads TGTGCCAGCAGCTTAGCAGGACAGGGGGTAACAGATACGCAGTATTTT. The encoded protein is CASSLAGQGVTDTQYF.